There are many counts of the clone carrying this T cell receptor beta chain. No antigen is known for it. TCRdb re-clonotyped the PCR reads via MiXCR. The sample has roughly 46,000 clones, around 25% seen once. The data stem from a study of metastatic and nonmetastatic thyroid tumors. Study results and caveats: Reports indicated that malignant thyroid tumors showed significantly higher TCR beta diversity than benign nodules did, in blood and tumor.

No treatment had been given to any patient before thyroid surgery. This CDR3 contains 13 residues. Per germline, CDR1 SGHVS and CDR2 FQNEAQ. V lost 5 bases to trimming and J lost 3 bases, with 10 bases between them. The specimen sequenced was blood. The V and J genes are TRBV7-8 and TRBJ2-5; D gene unclear. The origin of this receptor is a male donor with papillary thyroid cancer or a benign thyroid nodule (not recorded which). Some clones in this sample may be carry-over from other donors' samples. The CDR3 region is CASSPVPKETQYF. CDR3 nucleotides: TGTGCCAGCAGCCCAGTGCCTAAAGAGACCCAGTACTTC.